Below, one TCR beta chain is given with its context. Original methodology: Using reference gene primer amplification, nucleated cell counts were estimated. Sequencing used immunoSEQ multiplex PCR; TCRdb keeps in-frame clones, though not all of them. For V, J and clone size, that table is used; D and trimming come from the DNA. The repertoire holds a few hundred thousand clones, approximately 86% seen once, with roughly 3% in the top ten. This sample was taken from a study of blood T cell repertoires in COVID-19. The V segment lost 5 bases and the J segment 10 bases; nucleotides outside the gene matches: 7. This CDR3 spans 15 amino acids. CDR1 and CDR2 from the germline V gene are SGHTA and FQGTGA.

The sequenced material came from peripheral blood. V gene TRBV7-3 combines with J gene TRBJ2-1; 14 nucleotides agree with TRBD2. The TCR sequence derives from a man in his fifties or sixties with acute or convalescent COVID-19. The CDR3 loop reads CASSRLAGGPGEQFF. CDR3 nucleotide sequence: TGTGCCAGCAGCCGACTAGCGGGGGGGCCTGGGGAGCAGTTCTTC.